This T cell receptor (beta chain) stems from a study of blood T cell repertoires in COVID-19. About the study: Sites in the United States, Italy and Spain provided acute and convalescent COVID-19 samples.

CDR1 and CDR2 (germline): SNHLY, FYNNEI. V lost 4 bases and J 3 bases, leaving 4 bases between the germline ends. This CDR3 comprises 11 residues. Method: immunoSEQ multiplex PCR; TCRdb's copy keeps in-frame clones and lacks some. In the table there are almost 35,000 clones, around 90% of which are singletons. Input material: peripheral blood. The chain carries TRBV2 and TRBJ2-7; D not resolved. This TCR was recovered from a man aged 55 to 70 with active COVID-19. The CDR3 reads CASSASYEQYF. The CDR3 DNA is TGTGCCAGCAGTGCCAGCTACGAGCAGTACTTC. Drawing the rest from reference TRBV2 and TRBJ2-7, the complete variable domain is EPEVTQTPSHQVTQMGQEVILRCVPISNHLYFYWYRQILGQKVEFLVSFYNNEISEKSEIFDDQFSVERPDGSNFTLKIRSTKLEDSAMYFCASSASYEQYFGPGTRLTVT.